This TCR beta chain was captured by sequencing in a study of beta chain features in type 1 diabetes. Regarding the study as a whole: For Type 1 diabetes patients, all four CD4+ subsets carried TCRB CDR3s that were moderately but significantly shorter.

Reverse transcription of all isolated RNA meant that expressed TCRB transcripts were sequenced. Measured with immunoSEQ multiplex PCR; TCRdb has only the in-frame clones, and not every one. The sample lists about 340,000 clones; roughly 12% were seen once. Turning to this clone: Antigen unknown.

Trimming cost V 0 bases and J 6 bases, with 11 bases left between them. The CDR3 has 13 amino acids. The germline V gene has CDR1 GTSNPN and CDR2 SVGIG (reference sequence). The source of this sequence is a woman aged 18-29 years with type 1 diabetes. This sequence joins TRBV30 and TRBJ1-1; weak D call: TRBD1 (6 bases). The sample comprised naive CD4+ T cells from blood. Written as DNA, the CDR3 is TGTGCCTGGAGTGTTACAGGGATAGCTGAAGCTTTCTTT. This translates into CAWSVTGIAEAFF.